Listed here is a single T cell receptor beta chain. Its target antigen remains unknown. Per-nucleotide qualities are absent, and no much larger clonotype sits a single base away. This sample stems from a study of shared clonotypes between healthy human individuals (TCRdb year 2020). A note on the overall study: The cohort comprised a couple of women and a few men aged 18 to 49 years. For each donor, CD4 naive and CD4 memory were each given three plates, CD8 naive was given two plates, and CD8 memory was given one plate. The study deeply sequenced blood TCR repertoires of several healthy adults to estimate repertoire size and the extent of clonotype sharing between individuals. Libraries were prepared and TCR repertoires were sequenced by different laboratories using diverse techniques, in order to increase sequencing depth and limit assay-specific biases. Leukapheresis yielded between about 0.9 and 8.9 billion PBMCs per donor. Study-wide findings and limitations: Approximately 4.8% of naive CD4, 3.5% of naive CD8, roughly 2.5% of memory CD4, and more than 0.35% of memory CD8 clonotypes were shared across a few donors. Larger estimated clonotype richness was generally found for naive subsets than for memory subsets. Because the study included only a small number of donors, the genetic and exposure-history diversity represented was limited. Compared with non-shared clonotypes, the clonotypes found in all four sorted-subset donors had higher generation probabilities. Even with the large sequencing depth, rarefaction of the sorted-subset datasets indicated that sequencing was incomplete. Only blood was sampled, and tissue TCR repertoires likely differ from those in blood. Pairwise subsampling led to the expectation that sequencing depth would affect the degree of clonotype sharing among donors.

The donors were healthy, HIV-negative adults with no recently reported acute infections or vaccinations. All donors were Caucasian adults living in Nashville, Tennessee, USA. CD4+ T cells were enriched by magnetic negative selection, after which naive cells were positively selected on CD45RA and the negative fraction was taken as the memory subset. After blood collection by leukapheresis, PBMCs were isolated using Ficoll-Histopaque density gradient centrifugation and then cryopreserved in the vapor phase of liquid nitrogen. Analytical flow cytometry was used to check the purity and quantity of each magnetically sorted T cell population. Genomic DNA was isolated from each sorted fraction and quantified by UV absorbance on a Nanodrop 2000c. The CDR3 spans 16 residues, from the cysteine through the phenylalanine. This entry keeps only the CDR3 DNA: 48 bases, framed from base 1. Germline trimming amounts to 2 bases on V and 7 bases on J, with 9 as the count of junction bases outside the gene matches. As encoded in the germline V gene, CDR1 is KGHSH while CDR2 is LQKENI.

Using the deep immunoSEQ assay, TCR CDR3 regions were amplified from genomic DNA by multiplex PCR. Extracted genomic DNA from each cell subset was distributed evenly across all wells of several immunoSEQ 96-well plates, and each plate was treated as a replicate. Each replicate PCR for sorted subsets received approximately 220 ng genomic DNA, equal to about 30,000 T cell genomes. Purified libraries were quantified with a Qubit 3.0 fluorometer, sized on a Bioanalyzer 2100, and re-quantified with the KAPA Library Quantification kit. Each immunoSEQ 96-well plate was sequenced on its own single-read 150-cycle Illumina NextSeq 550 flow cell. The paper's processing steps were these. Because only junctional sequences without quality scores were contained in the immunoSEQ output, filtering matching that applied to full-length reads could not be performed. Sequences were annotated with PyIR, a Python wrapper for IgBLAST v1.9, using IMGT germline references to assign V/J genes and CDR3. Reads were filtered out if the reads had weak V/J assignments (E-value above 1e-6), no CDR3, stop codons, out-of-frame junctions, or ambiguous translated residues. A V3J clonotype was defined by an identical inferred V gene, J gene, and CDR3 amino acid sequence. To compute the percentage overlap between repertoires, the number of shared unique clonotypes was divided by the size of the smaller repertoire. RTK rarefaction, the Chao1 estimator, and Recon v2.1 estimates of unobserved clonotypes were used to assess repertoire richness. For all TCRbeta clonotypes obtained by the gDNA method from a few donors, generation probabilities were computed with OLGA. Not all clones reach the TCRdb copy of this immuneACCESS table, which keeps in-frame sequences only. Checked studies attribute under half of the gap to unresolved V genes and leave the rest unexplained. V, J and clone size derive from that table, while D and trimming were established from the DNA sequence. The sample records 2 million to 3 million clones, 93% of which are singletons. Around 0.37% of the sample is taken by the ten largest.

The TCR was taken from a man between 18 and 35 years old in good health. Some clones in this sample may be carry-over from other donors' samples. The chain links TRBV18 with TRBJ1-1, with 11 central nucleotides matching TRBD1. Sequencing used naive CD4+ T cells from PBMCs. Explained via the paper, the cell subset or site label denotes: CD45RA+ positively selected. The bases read TGTGCCAGCTCACCAGGACAGGGGGCCGAGATGGGTGAAGCTTTCTTT. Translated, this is CASSPGQGAEMGEAFF.